The rows below give T cell receptor beta chains drawn from one sample of a study of CD8 T cells in Susac syndrome. TCRdb re-derived calls from the immunoSEQ multiplex PCR reads in MiXCR, one entry per CDR3 protein. This sample has approximately 210,000 distinct CDR3 sequences; about 94% occur once, and the top ten carry about 0.14%. Material for sequencing was CD4+ T cells from PBMCs. The receptors here all came from a human donor with Susac syndrome. Both conserved end residues are part of each CDR3. A D gene is named only where the DNA matches it firmly. Clone size is given for some rows only: seen once, a few or many times, or a class if the clone is expanded.

>TRBD1|TRBJ1-2|TRBV11-2|NA
CASSPTGTYGYTF
TGTGCCAGCAGCCCGACAGGGACTTATGGCTACACCTTC
>TRBD2|TRBJ2-1|TRBV6-2/TRBV6-3|NA
CASSGGGAWNEQFF
TGTGCCAGCAGTGGCGGGGGGGCGTGGAATGAGCAGTTCTTC
>NA|TRBJ2-4|TRBV15|NA
CATSTDREGAKNIQYF
TGTGCCACCAGCACAGACAGGGAGGGGGCCAAAAACATTCAGTACTTC
>TRBD2|TRBJ2-1|TRBV9|NA
CASGQTSLNEQFF
TGTGCCAGCGGGCAGACTAGCCTCAATGAGCAGTTCTTC
>TRBD1|TRBJ1-1|TRBV5-1|NA
CASRPPHLTGVNTEAFF
TGCGCCAGCAGGCCGCCCCACTTGACAGGGGTGAACACTGAAGCTTTCTTT
>NA|TRBJ2-1|TRBV20-1|NA
CSARQMQGSSNEQFF
TGCAGTGCTAGACAGATGCAGGGAAGTTCCAATGAGCAGTTCTTC
>NA|TRBJ2-7|TRBV7-8|NA
CASSLARDRTYEQYF
TGTGCCAGCAGCTTAGCGAGGGACCGTACCTACGAGCAGTACTTC
>NA|TRBJ1-6|TRBV4-1|NA
CASSPLLGANSPLHF
TGCGCCAGCAGCCCACTCCTGGGGGCGAATTCACCCCTCCACTTT
>TRBD1|TRBJ1-5|TRBV12-3/TRBV12-4|NA
CASSRSGTGAVSQHF
TGTGCCAGCAGCCGATCCGGGACAGGGGCGGTCTCCCAGCATTTT
>NA|TRBJ1-1|TRBV12-3/TRBV12-4|NA
CASSFSWDTEAFF
TGTGCCAGCAGTTTCTCGTGGGACACTGAAGCTTTCTTT
>NA|TRBJ1-2|TRBV4-2|NA
CASSQVNRELGSYTF
TGTGCCAGCAGCCAAGTAAATCGGGAGCTGGGTAGCTACACCTTC
>TRBD1|TRBJ1-2|TRBV6-5|NA
CASSYSGGNYGYTF
TGTGCCAGCAGTTATTCAGGGGGCAACTATGGCTACACCTTC
>NA|TRBJ2-7|TRBV5-1|NA
CASSFGGFSSYEQYF
TGCGCCAGCAGCTTTGGGGGATTCAGCTCCTACGAGCAGTACTTC
>NA|TRBJ1-4|TRBV4-2|NA
CASSQAQTGIGEKLFF
TGTGCCAGCAGCCAAGCGCAAACAGGGATTGGGGAAAAACTGTTTTTT
>NA|TRBJ1-2|TRBV20-1|NA
CSARDRALSGYGYTF
TGCAGTGCTAGAGATCGGGCGTTGTCTGGCTATGGCTACACCTTC
>TRBD2|TRBJ2-1|TRBV4-2|NA
CASSQDAAGGLNEQFF
TGTGCCAGCAGCCAAGATGCAGCGGGGGGGCTTAATGAGCAGTTCTTC
>NA|TRBJ1-1|TRBV4-1|NA
CASSHRAPTEAFF
TGCGCCAGCAGCCACCGAGCGCCGACTGAAGCTTTCTTT
>NA|TRBJ2-1|TRBV9|once
CASSVGTDNEQFF
TGTGCCAGCAGCGTAGGGACAGACAATGAGCAGTTCTTC
>NA|TRBJ1-1|TRBV15|NA
CATSTSLGEAFF
TGTGCCACCAGCACCAGCCTGGGTGAAGCTTTCTTT
>NA|TRBJ2-2|TRBV11-2|once
CASSLVAGATGELFF
TGTGCCAGCAGCTTAGTGGCCGGGGCCACCGGGGAGCTGTTTTTT
>NA|TRBJ2-5|TRBV4-3|NA
CASSQDWGETQYF
TGCGCCAGCAGCCAAGATTGGGGGGAGACCCAGTACTTC
>NA|TRBJ2-7|TRBV3-1|NA
CASSHSNRDGEQYF
TGTGCCAGCAGCCATTCCAACAGGGACGGCGAGCAGTACTTC
>NA|TRBJ2-3|TRBV4-3|once
CASSQGPRTSTDTQYF
TGCGCCAGCAGCCAAGGCCCTAGAACTAGCACAGATACGCAGTATTTT
>NA|TRBJ1-5|TRBV7-9|NA
CASSLGGLSNPQHF
TGTGCCAGCAGCTTAGGCGGGTTGTCTAATCCCCAGCATTTT